This TCR beta chain derives from a study of beta chain features in type 1 diabetes. CDR1 and CDR2 from the germline V gene are SNHLY and FYNNEI. This CDR3 is 13 amino acids long. V lost 7 bases and J lost 3; bases outside the gene matches: 6. Worth noting for this clone: Its antigen is undetermined.

Every bit of the isolated RNA underwent reverse transcription, so sequencing read expressed TCRB transcripts. Method: immunoSEQ multiplex PCR; TCRdb's copy keeps in-frame clones and lacks some. The sample has nearly 350,000 clones, less than 9.5% seen once; the top ten hold around 0.45%. The study, taken as a whole, reports: Cells with high TCR expression could be over-represented by cDNA sequencing.

This TCR came from a woman in her late teens or twenties in good health. The chain uses TRBV2 and TRBJ2-7, with 7 bases lining up with TRBD1. The sequencing input was central memory CD4+ T cells from blood. DNA of the CDR3: TGTGCCAGCATGTTGGACAGGAACTACGAGCAGTACTTC. As protein: CASMLDRNYEQYF.